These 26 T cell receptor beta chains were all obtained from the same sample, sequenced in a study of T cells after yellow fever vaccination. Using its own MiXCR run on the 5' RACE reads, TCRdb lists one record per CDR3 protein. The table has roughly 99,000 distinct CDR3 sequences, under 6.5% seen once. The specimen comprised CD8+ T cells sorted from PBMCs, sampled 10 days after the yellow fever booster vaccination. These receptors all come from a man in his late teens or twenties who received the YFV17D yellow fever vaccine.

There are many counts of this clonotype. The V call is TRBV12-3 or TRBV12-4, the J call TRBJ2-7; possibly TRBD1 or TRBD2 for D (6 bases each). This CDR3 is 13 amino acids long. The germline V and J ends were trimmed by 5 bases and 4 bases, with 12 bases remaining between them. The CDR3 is CASSAGHQYEQYF. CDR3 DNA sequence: TGTGCCAGCAGTGCGGGACACCAGTACGAGCAGTACTTC.

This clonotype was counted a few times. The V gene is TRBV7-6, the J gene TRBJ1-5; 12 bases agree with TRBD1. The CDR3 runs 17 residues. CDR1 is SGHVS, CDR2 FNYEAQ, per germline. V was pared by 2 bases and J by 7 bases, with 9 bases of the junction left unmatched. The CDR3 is CASSLNAGTGGDQPQHF. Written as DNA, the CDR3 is TGTGCCAGCAGCTTAAACGCCGGGACAGGGGGCGACCAGCCCCAGCATTTT.

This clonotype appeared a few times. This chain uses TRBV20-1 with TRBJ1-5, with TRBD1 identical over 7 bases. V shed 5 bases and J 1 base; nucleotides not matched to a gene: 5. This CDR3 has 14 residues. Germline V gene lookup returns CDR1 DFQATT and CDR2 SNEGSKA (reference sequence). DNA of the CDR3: TGCAGTGCTCGACAGGGAGTCAGCAATCAGCCCCAGCATTTT. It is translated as CSARQGVSNQPQHF.

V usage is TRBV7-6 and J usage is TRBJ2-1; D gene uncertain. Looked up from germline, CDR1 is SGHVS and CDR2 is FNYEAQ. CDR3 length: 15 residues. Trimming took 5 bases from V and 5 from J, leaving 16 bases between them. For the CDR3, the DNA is TGTGCCAGCAGCCAAGAGGTAATCCTAAACAATGAGCAGTTCTTC. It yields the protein CASSQEVILNNEQFF.

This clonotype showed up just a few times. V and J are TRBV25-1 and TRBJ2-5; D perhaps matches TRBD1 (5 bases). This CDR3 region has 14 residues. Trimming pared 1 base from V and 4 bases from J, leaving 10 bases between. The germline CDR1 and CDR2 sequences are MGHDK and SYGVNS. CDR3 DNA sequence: TGTGCCAGCAGTGAATGGGGCAGGTCAGAGACCCAGTACTTC. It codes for CASSEWGRSETQYF.

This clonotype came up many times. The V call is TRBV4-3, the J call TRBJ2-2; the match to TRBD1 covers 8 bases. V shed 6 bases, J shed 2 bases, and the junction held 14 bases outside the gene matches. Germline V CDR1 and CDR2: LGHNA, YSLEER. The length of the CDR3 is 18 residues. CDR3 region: CASRSVILDRVNTGELFF. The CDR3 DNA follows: TGCGCCAGCAGAAGCGTAATTCTGGACAGGGTTAACACCGGGGAGCTGTTTTTT.

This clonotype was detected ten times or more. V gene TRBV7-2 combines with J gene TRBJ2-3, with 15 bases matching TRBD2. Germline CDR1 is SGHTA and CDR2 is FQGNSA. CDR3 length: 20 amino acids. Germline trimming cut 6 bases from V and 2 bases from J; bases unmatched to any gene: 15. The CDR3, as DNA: TGTGCCAGCAGTCGTAAAAGGCCGGGACTAGCGGGGGGCCTCACAGATACGCAGTATTTT. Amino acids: CASSRKRPGLAGGLTDTQYF.

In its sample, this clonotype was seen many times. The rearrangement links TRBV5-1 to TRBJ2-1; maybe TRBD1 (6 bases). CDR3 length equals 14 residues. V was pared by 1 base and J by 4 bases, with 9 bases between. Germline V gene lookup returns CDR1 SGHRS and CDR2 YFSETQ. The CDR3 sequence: CASSLRDNYNEQFF. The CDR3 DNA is TGCGCCAGCAGCTTGCGGGACAATTACAATGAGCAGTTCTTC.

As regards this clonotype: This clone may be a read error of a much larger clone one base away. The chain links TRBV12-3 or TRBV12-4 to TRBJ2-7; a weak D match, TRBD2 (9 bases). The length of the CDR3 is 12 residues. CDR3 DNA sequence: TGTGACAGCAGTTTAGCGGGGGACAGGCACAACTTC. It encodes CDSSLAGDRHNF.

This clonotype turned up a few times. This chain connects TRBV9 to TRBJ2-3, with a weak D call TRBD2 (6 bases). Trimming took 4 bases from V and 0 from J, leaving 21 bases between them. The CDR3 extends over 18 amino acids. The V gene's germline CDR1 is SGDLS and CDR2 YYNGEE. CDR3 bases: TGTGCCAGCAGCACTCCGAGGTCGGGACTGACTAGCACAGATACGCAGTATTTT. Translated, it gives CASSTPRSGLTSTDTQYF.

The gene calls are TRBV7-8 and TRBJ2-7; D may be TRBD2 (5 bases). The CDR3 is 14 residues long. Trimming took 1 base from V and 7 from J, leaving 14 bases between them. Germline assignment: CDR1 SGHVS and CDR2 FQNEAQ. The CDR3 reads CASSLVGPTGEQYF. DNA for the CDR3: TGTGCCAGCAGCTTAGTCGGCCCCACGGGGGAGCAGTACTTC.

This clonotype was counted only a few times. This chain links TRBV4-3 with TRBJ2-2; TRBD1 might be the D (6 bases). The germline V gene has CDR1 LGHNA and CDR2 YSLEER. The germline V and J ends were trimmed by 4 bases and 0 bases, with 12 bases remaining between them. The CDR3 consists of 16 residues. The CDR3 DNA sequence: TGCGCCAGCAGCCCCCGGACAGAATCGAACACCGGGGAGCTGTTTTTT. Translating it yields CASSPRTESNTGELFF.

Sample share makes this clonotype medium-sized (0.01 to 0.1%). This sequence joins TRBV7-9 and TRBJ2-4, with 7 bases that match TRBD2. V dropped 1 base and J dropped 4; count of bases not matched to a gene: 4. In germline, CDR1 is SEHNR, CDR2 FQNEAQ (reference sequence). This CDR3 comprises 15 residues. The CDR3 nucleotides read TGTGCCAGCAGCTTAGTGCAGCGGGGAAAAAACATTCAGTACTTC. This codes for CASSLVQRGKNIQYF.

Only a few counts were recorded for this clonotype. The CDR3 DNA reads TGTGCCAGCAGTTACGATCTGGGCTATAATTCACCCCTCCACTTT. It encodes CASSYDLGYNSPLHF. The chain is built from TRBV6-5 and TRBJ1-6; D uncertain. This CDR3 is built from 15 residues. In germline, CDR1 is MNHEY, CDR2 SVGAGI. V was clipped by 2 bases and J by 3 bases, with 8 bases between them.

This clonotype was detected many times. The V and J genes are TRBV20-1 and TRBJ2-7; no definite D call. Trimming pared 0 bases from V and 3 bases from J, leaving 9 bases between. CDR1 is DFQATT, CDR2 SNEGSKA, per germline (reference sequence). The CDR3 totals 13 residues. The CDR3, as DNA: TGCAGTGCTAGAGATCAGGCTGGCTACGAGCAGTACTTC. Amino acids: CSARDQAGYEQYF.

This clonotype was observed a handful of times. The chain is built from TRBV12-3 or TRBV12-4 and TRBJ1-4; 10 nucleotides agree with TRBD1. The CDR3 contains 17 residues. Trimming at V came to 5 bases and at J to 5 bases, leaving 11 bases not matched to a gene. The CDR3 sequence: CASSISTGGRQNEKLFF. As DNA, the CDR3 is TGTGCCAGCAGTATCTCGACAGGGGGCAGACAAAATGAAAAACTGTTTTTT.

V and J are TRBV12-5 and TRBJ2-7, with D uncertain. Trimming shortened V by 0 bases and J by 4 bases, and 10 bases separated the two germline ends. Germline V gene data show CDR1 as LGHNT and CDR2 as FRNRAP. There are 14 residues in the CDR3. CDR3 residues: CASGLVRLSYEQYV. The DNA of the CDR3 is TGTGCTAGTGGTTTGGTAAGGTTGAGTTACGAGCAGTACGTC.

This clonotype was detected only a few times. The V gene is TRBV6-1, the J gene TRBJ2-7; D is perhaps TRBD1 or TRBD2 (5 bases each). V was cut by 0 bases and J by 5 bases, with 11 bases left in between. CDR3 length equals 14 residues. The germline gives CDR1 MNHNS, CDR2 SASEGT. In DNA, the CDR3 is TGTGCCAGCAGTGAAGCGCACGGGGACCACGAGCAGTACTTC. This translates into CASSEAHGDHEQYF.

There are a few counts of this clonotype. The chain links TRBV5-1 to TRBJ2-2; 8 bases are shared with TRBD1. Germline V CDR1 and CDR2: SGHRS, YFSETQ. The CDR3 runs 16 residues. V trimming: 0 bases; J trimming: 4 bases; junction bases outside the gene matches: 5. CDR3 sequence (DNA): TGCGCCAGCAGCTTGGCCTTGACAGGGGCCACCGGGGAGCTGTTTTTT. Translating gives CASSLALTGATGELFF.

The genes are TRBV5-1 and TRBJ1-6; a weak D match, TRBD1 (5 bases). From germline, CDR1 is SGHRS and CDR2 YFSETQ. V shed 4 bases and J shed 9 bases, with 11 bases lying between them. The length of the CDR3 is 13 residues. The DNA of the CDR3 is TGCGCCAGCAGCACCCGGACAAGTTCACCCCTCCACTTT. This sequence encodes CASSTRTSSPLHF.

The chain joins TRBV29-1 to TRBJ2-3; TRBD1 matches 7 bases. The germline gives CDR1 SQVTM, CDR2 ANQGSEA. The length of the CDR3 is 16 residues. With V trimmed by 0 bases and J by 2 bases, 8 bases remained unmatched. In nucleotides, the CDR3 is TGCAGCGTTGAAGATCCCGACAGGGCGGACACAGATACGCAGTATTTT. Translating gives CSVEDPDRADTDTQYF.

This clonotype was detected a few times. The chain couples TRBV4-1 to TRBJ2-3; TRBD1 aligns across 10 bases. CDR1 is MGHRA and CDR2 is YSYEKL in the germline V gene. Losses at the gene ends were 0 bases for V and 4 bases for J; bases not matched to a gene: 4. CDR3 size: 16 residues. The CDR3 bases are TGCGCCAGCAGCCAAGACCGGGACAGGGGTGCAGATACGCAGTATTTT. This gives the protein CASSQDRDRGADTQYF.

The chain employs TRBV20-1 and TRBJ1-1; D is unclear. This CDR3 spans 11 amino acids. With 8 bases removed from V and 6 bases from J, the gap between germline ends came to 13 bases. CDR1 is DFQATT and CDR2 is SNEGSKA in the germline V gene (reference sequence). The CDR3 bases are TGCAGTCCCAGAAAGGTCGCTGAAGCTTTCTTT. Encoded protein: CSPRKVAEAFF.

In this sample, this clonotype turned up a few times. The DNA of the CDR3 is TGTGCCAGCAGTTACTCGGAAAGGGCAAGCCGAGAGACCCAGTACTTC. Protein sequence: CASSYSERASRETQYF. The rearrangement joins TRBV6-5 to TRBJ2-5; D not certain. Germline CDR1 reads MNHEY; CDR2 reads SVGAGI. V lost 0 bases, J lost 4 bases, and 15 bases lay in between. There are 16 residues in the CDR3.

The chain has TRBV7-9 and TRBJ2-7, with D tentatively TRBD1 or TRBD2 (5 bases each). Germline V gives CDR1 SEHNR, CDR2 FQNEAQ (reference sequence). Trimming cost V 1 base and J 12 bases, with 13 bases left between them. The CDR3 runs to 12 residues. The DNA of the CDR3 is TGTGCCAGCAGCTTAGTAGTCGGGACGCCGTACTTC. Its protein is CASSLVVGTPYF.

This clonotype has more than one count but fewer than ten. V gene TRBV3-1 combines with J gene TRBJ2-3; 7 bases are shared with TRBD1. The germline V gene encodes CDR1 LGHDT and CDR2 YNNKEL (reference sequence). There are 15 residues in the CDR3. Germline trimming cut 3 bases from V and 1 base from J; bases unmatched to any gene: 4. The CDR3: CASSHTGQGTDTQYF. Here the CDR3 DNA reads TGTGCCAGCAGCCATACAGGACAGGGCACAGATACGCAGTATTTT.